The 24 T cell receptor beta chains below come from one sample, sequenced in a study of blood T cell repertoires in COVID-19. TCRdb's table, derived via immunoSEQ multiplex PCR, lists solely in-frame clones and lacks some. The data show some 300,000 clones, 88% seen once. The sequenced material came from PBMCs or T cells enriched from blood (not recorded which). The receptors were gathered from a woman aged 55-69 years in a cohort exposed to, infected with or recovered from COVID-19 (not recorded which).

The CDR3 region has the DNA TGTGCCAGCAGCTTTAGCGGGGACCATGAGCAGTTCTTC. It translates to CASSFSGDHEQFF. The chain links TRBV5-4 to TRBJ2-1; TRBD2 agrees at 8 bases. V dropped 2 bases and J dropped 8; count of bases not matched to a gene: 3. The CDR3 runs 13 residues. Germline assignment: CDR1 SGHNT and CDR2 YYREEE (reference sequence).

This chain connects TRBV30 to TRBJ1-4; 9 bases line up with TRBD1. The CDR3 extends over 14 amino acids. CDR1 is GTSNPN and CDR2 is SVGIG in the germline V gene (reference sequence). After removal of 2 bases from V and 8 bases from J, the junction contained 6 bases not matched to a gene. The chain's CDR3 is CAWSQRTGVEKLFF. CDR3 nucleotides: TGTGCCTGGAGTCAACGGACAGGGGTCGAAAAACTGTTTTTT.

The rearrangement links TRBV30 to TRBJ1-5; tentative D call: TRBD1 (6 bases). V was clipped by 2 bases and J by 1 base, with 12 bases between them. This CDR3 has 15 residues. Germline V lookup: CDR1 GTSNPN, CDR2 SVGIG (reference sequence). The CDR3 DNA follows: TGTGCCTGGAGTACCGGGGACATCAGCAATCAGCCCCAGCATTTT. Translated: CAWSTGDISNQPQHF.

This clone was observed once. This sequence joins TRBV4-1 and TRBJ2-6; unclear D gene. The CDR3 sequence is 17 residues long. The germline V and J ends were trimmed by 1 base and 0 bases, with 10 bases remaining between them. Germline CDR1 reads MGHRA; CDR2 reads YSYEKL. The CDR3 sequence is CASSQASISSGANVLTF. CDR3 in DNA: TGCGCCAGCAGCCAAGCCAGTATAAGCTCTGGGGCCAACGTCCTGACTTTC.

The gene calls are TRBV6-2 or TRBV6-3 and TRBJ2-7, with D possibly matching TRBD2 (6 bases). Germline CDR1 reads MNHEY; CDR2 reads SVGEGT. The length of the CDR3 is 14 residues. Trimming took 3 bases from V and 4 from J, leaving 13 bases between them. The CDR3 is CASSYGGIQYEQYF. Written as DNA, the CDR3 is TGTGCCAGCAGTTATGGGGGGATCCAATACGAGCAGTACTTC.

This clone was seen once. The chain uses TRBV9 and TRBJ2-1; D gene ambiguous. CDR3 length equals 15 residues. Per the germline V gene, CDR1 is SGDLS and CDR2 is YYNGEE. Deletions cut 0 bases from V and 3 bases from J, with 10 bases between. The CDR3 DNA reads as TGTGCCAGCAGCGTAGAACGAGCCGGCTACAATGAGCAGTTCTTC. Translation gives CASSVERAGYNEQFF.

The rearrangement links TRBV5-1 to TRBJ2-7, with D unresolved. CDR1 is SGHRS, CDR2 YFSETQ, per germline. Trimming took off 0 bases at V and 3 bases at J, with 10 bases between the two ends. There are 14 residues in the CDR3. The CDR3 loop is CASSLGLENYEQYF. In DNA form, the CDR3 reads TGCGCCAGCAGCTTGGGGCTAGAAAACTACGAGCAGTACTTC.

The chain is built from TRBV19 and TRBJ2-4; 8 nucleotides agree with TRBD1. Germline-derived CDR1 and CDR2 are LNHDA and SQIVND (reference sequence). The CDR3 sequence is 16 residues long. J gave up 6 bases and V 4 bases, and 11 bases lay outside the gene matches. The CDR3 DNA follows: TGTGCCAGTAGTAAAAGCCAGGGGGCGCGTCTAAACATTCAGTACTTC. Translating it yields CASSKSQGARLNIQYF.

The chain is built from TRBV9 and TRBJ2-6, with D tentatively TRBD2 (6 bases). Deletions cut 0 bases from V and 0 bases from J, with 13 bases between. Germline CDR1 reads SGDLS; CDR2 reads YYNGEE. This CDR3 has 18 amino acids. CDR3 loop: CASSVAGTPFSGANVLTF. The CDR3 DNA follows: TGTGCCAGCAGCGTAGCTGGGACTCCCTTCTCTGGGGCCAACGTCCTGACTTTC.

The chain is built from TRBV30 and TRBJ1-1; D ambiguous. Trimming removed 2 bases at V and 0 bases at J, with 16 bases between. Germline V gives CDR1 GTSNPN, CDR2 SVGIG (reference sequence). The CDR3 totals 16 residues. CDR3 in amino acids: CAWSKLVQLMNTEAFF. DNA of the CDR3: TGTGCCTGGAGTAAACTGGTACAGCTGATGAACACTGAAGCTTTCTTT.

The rearrangement uses TRBV6-4 and TRBJ2-2; D is undetermined. CDR1 and CDR2 from the germline V gene are MRHNA and SNTAGT. This CDR3 is built from 14 residues. Trimming stripped 3 bases from V and 4 bases from J, with 9 bases between. The CDR3 spells CASSEAYGTGELFF. The CDR3, as DNA: TGTGCCAGCAGTGAAGCGTATGGCACCGGGGAGCTGTTTTTT.

The V call is TRBV5-6, the J call TRBJ2-3, with D perhaps TRBD2 (5 bases). V lost 4 bases to trimming and J lost 6 bases, with 9 bases between them. The germline CDR1 and CDR2 sequences are SGHDT and YYEEEE. This CDR3 comprises 12 residues. The CDR3 loop reads CASSIGVDTQYF. CDR3 bases: TGTGCCAGCAGCATCGGGGTTGATACGCAGTATTTT.

V and J are TRBV19 and TRBJ1-4; TRBD1 is a possible D gene (6 bases). The CDR3 contains 15 residues. Germline V gene lookup returns CDR1 LNHDA and CDR2 SQIVND (reference sequence). V lost 8 bases and J lost 1, with 14 bases in between. CDR3 coding DNA: TGTGCCAGTTGCAGACAGGCGTTAACTAATGAAAAACTGTTTTTT. This codes for CASCRQALTNEKLFF.

The V and J genes are TRBV6-2 or TRBV6-3 and TRBJ2-7; 10 bases fit TRBD2. The CDR3 runs 15 residues. Losses at the gene ends were 5 bases for V and 5 bases for J; bases not matched to a gene: 9. Germline values: CDR1 MNHEY, CDR2 SVGEGT. For the CDR3, the DNA is TGTGCCAGCAGTCGGGCTAGCGGGAGTTTTAACGAGCAGTACTTC. This sequence encodes CASSRASGSFNEQYF.

V usage is TRBV5-4 and J usage is TRBJ2-1; 8 bases map to TRBD2. This CDR3 contains 14 residues. Germline values: CDR1 SGHNT, CDR2 YYREEE (reference sequence). V was pared by 3 bases and J by 8 bases, with 7 bases of the junction left unmatched. The CDR3 loop is CASSWGLVQDEQFF. As DNA, the CDR3 is TGTGCCAGCAGCTGGGGACTAGTTCAAGATGAGCAGTTCTTC.

The genes are TRBV11-2 and TRBJ2-1; weak D call: TRBD1 (6 bases). V was shortened by 1 base and J by 6 bases, with 7 bases between the two germline ends. The CDR3 is 13 amino acids. From germline, CDR1 is SGHAT and CDR2 FQNNGV. In DNA, the CDR3 is TGTGCCAGCAGCTTAGTCAGGGGCAATGAGCAGTTCTTC. This codes for CASSLVRGNEQFF.

The CDR3 DNA sequence: TGTGCCAGCAACCCGACAGGGTATGGCTACACCTTC. This gives the protein CASNPTGYGYTF. This sequence joins TRBV6-6 and TRBJ1-2; 7 bases are a match to TRBD1. The V gene's germline CDR1 is MNHNY and CDR2 SVGAGI (reference sequence). The V and J ends lost 7 bases and 5 bases, in that order; junction bases with no gene match: 4. The CDR3 covers 12 residues.

This rearrangement joins TRBV5-1 to TRBJ2-1, with D maybe TRBD2 (6 bases). The V gene's germline CDR1 is SGHRS and CDR2 YFSETQ. This CDR3 spans 16 amino acids. V was trimmed by 0 bases and J by 2 bases, leaving 12 bases between them. CDR3 bases: TGCGCCAGCAGCTTGGCCTACGGGAGCGCCTACAATGAGCAGTTCTTC. It specifies CASSLAYGSAYNEQFF.

This clone has a single count. The chain links TRBV6-5 to TRBJ1-5; the D gene is possibly TRBD1 (6 bases). V lost 7 bases and J 1 base, leaving 14 bases between the germline ends. CDR3 size: 15 residues. Germline V gene data show CDR1 as MNHEY and CDR2 as SVGAGI. CDR3 DNA sequence: TGTGCCAGCACCGAAGGACAGTTGAGCAATCAGCCCCAGCATTTT. Amino acid sequence: CASTEGQLSNQPQHF.

The chain has TRBV27 and TRBJ2-3, with D possibly being TRBD1 (6 bases). This CDR3 is 15 amino acids long. The V gene lost 5 bases and the J gene lost 0 bases, with 12 bases spanning the gap. Germline CDR1 reads MNHEY; CDR2 reads SMNVEV (reference sequence). The CDR3 DNA is TGTGCCAGCAGTCCCTGGGACAAAAGCACAGATACGCAGTATTTT. Translation: CASSPWDKSTDTQYF.

The chain combines TRBV7-8 with TRBJ2-1; 11 bases fit TRBD2. The V and J ends lost 2 bases and 10 bases, in that order; junction bases with no gene match: 7. CDR1 and CDR2 (germline): SGHVS, FQNEAQ. The CDR3 runs to 15 residues. The CDR3 DNA is TGTGCCAGCAGCTTAAAACTAGCGGGAGCAGGCGAGCAGTTCTTC. Protein sequence: CASSLKLAGAGEQFF.

The chain carries TRBV19 and TRBJ2-7; the match to TRBD2 covers 10 bases. V shed 5 bases and J 1 base; nucleotides not matched to a gene: 5. Germline CDR1 and CDR2: LNHDA and SQIVND (reference sequence). This CDR3 has 15 residues. The CDR3 sequence is CASSAGTSDSYEQYF. Written as DNA, the CDR3 is TGTGCCAGTAGTGCGGGGACTAGCGATTCCTACGAGCAGTACTTC. The whole variable domain, filled in from reference TRBV19 and TRBJ2-7, reads DGGITQSPKYLFRKEGQNVTLSCEQNLNHDAMYWYRQDPGQGLRLIYYSQIVNDFQKGDIAEGYSVSREKKESFPLTVTSAQKNPTAFYLCASSAGTSDSYEQYFGPGTRLTVT.

The CDR3 nucleotides read TGTGCCAGCAGCCACAACAGGGTGGCCGGGGAGCTGTTTTTT. Encoded protein: CASSHNRVAGELFF. The rearrangement uses TRBV7-2 and TRBJ2-2; a weak D match, TRBD1 (6 bases). Germline V gene lookup returns CDR1 SGHTA and CDR2 FQGNSA. Trimming stripped 5 bases from V and 6 bases from J, with 13 bases between. The CDR3 covers 14 residues.

V is TRBV15 and J is TRBJ2-2, with TRBD2 matching over 12 bases. The CDR3 is 16 residues long. With 3 bases clipped from V and 5 bases from J, the junction kept 4 bases outside the gene matches. Germline-derived CDR1 and CDR2 are LNHNV and YYDKDF (reference sequence). In DNA, the CDR3 is TGTGCCACCAGCAGTGATCTAGCGGGGGGGACCGGGGAGCTGTTTTTT. Translated, it gives CATSSDLAGGTGELFF.